What follows is one T cell receptor beta chain and its context. Its antigen remains unknown. TCRdb keeps only in-frame clones here, not all; method: immunoSEQ multiplex PCR. The repertoire holds tens of thousands of clones, with roughly 90% as singletons. Per germline, CDR1 LNHDA and CDR2 SQIVND (reference sequence). V was clipped by 1 base and J by 2 bases, with 3 bases between them. CDR3 length equals 13 residues. This specimen comes from a study of T cell responses to AZD1222 COVID-19 vaccine. Points from the study as a whole: Spike-wide coverage was observed for vaccine-associated CD4 TCRs, with dominant responses at 160-218 and 743-854. The study found Spike-specific TCR breadth and depth rose after two AZD1222 doses. Nearly half of the spike-specific TCRs reportedly recognize variant regions that carry no mutations.

This TCR derives from an adult in good health. J is TRBJ1-5 and V is TRBV19; D is uncertain. The sequences come from peripheral blood, collected on day 0 of AZD1222 vaccination. The CDR3 nucleotides are TGTGCCAGTAGTATAGTTGGCAATCAGCCCCAGCATTTT. It translates to CASSIVGNQPQHF.